These T cell receptor beta chains were read from a single sample in a study of cytomegalovirus exposure and HLA in healthy donors. Assay: immunoSEQ multiplex PCR; the TCRdb copy retains only in-frame clones and omits some. The table has 120,000 to 150,000 clones, roughly three fifths seen once. The sample consisted of PBMCs. The receptors here all came from a male donor in good health and CMV-seronegative. Each CDR3 is given with its conserved first and last residue. Fields, in order: CDR3 protein, CDR3 DNA, CDR3 length, clone size, D gene, J gene, V gene. D genes are given only for firm matches. Expanded clones get a size class; other rows say once, few or many, or leave the size out.

cdr3_aa: CASSFGAFGSYEQYF
cdr3_nt: TGTGCCAGCAGTTTTGGGGCTTTCGGATCCTACGAGCAGTACTTC
cdr3_length: 15
clone_size: -
d_call: -
j_call: TRBJ2-7
v_call: TRBV27

cdr3_aa: CASSYVGDTEAFF
cdr3_nt: TGTGCCAGCAGTTACGTGGGCGATACTGAAGCTTTCTTT
cdr3_length: 13
clone_size: -
d_call: -
j_call: TRBJ1-1
v_call: TRBV6-5

cdr3_aa: CASSLGRGYQPQHF
cdr3_nt: TGTGCCAGCAGCTTAGGCAGGGGGTACCAGCCCCAGCATTTT
cdr3_length: 14
clone_size: -
d_call: TRBD1
j_call: TRBJ1-5
v_call: TRBV7-9

cdr3_aa: CASSTTNPGTGGHEQYF
cdr3_nt: TGTGCCAGCTCGACGACTAATCCCGGGACAGGTGGACACGAGCAGTACTTC
cdr3_length: 17
clone_size: -
d_call: TRBD1
j_call: TRBJ2-7
v_call: TRBV18

cdr3_aa: CASSELSGGAGEQFF
cdr3_nt: TGTGCCAGCAGTGAACTTAGCGGGGGGGCGGGGGAGCAGTTCTTC
cdr3_length: 15
clone_size: -
d_call: TRBD2
j_call: TRBJ2-1
v_call: TRBV6-1

cdr3_aa: CASSQGLRNRYYEQYF
cdr3_nt: TGCGCCAGCAGCCAAGGCCTCCGGAACAGATACTACGAGCAGTACTTC
cdr3_length: 16
clone_size: -
d_call: -
j_call: TRBJ2-7
v_call: TRBV4-1

cdr3_aa: CSAFGSNEQFF
cdr3_nt: TGCAGTGCTTTCGGGTCCAATGAGCAGTTCTTC
cdr3_length: 11
clone_size: -
d_call: -
j_call: TRBJ2-1
v_call: TRBV20-1

cdr3_aa: CASSDPRDGETQYF
cdr3_nt: TGTGCCAGCAGTGACCCTAGAGACGGCGAGACCCAGTACTTC
cdr3_length: 14
clone_size: once
d_call: -
j_call: TRBJ2-5
v_call: TRBV6-1

cdr3_aa: CASSEFGGGGKNTIYF
cdr3_nt: TGTGCCAGCAGTGAATTCGGAGGGGGAGGGAAAAACACCATATATTTT
cdr3_length: 16
clone_size: -
d_call: -
j_call: TRBJ1-3
v_call: TRBV25-1

cdr3_aa: CASSEFTYGGTTDTQYF
cdr3_nt: TGTGCCAGCAGTGAATTTACTTACGGGGGAACCACAGATACGCAGTATTTT
cdr3_length: 17
clone_size: -
d_call: -
j_call: TRBJ2-3
v_call: TRBV6-1

cdr3_aa: CASSFRRVGNNEQFF
cdr3_nt: TGCGCCAGCAGCTTTCGACGGGTGGGTAACAATGAGCAGTTCTTC
cdr3_length: 15
clone_size: -
d_call: -
j_call: TRBJ2-1
v_call: TRBV5-1

cdr3_aa: CAWSRGSDYQETQYF
cdr3_nt: TGTGCCTGGAGTCGGGGGAGCGACTATCAAGAGACCCAGTACTTC
cdr3_length: 15
clone_size: few
d_call: -
j_call: TRBJ2-5
v_call: TRBV30

cdr3_aa: CANSRERTGYEQYF
cdr3_nt: TGTGCCAACAGCAGGGAACGCACGGGCTACGAGCAGTACTTC
cdr3_length: 14
clone_size: -
d_call: -
j_call: TRBJ2-7
v_call: TRBV6-5

cdr3_aa: CASSRARQGHSNQPQHF
cdr3_nt: TGCGCCAGCAGTCGAGCAAGACAGGGGCATAGCAATCAGCCCCAGCATTTT
cdr3_length: 17
clone_size: -
d_call: TRBD1
j_call: TRBJ1-5
v_call: TRBV4-1

cdr3_aa: CASSQEGTGGAGEQYF
cdr3_nt: TGCGCCAGCAGCCAAGAGGGGACAGGGGGGGCGGGGGAGCAGTACTTC
cdr3_length: 16
clone_size: -
d_call: TRBD1
j_call: TRBJ2-7
v_call: TRBV4-3

cdr3_aa: CASSQRLAGTYNEQFF
cdr3_nt: TGTGCCAGCAGCCAGAGGCTAGCGGGGACATACAATGAGCAGTTCTTC
cdr3_length: 16
clone_size: -
d_call: TRBD2
j_call: TRBJ2-1
v_call: TRBV7-3

cdr3_aa: CASSPGGGQAPLHF
cdr3_nt: TGCGCCAGCAGCCCCGGCGGGGGGCAGGCACCCCTCCACTTT
cdr3_length: 14
clone_size: few
d_call: -
j_call: TRBJ1-6
v_call: TRBV5-1

cdr3_aa: CASRKVTGFTEAFF
cdr3_nt: TGTGCCAGTAGGAAGGTGACAGGGTTCACTGAAGCTTTCTTT
cdr3_length: 14
clone_size: -
d_call: TRBD1
j_call: TRBJ1-1
v_call: TRBV19

cdr3_aa: CASSLVAGQGSGNTIYF
cdr3_nt: TGTGCCAGCAGCTTAGTTGCTGGGCAGGGCTCTGGAAACACCATATATTTT
cdr3_length: 17
clone_size: -
d_call: -
j_call: TRBJ1-3
v_call: TRBV7-6

cdr3_aa: CASSLSGVGQGAYGAFF
cdr3_nt: TGTGCCAGCAGCTTATCTGGGGTGGGACAGGGGGCTTATGGAGCTTTCTTT
cdr3_length: 17
clone_size: -
d_call: TRBD1
j_call: TRBJ1-1
v_call: TRBV7-9

cdr3_aa: CASSLTGMGTEAFF
cdr3_nt: TGTGCCAGCAGTTTGACAGGGATGGGCACTGAAGCTTTCTTT
cdr3_length: 14
clone_size: few
d_call: TRBD1
j_call: TRBJ1-1
v_call: TRBV28

cdr3_aa: CASSLSRDSYSNQPQHF
cdr3_nt: TGTGCCAGCAGCCTAAGCCGGGACAGTTATAGCAATCAGCCCCAGCATTTT
cdr3_length: 17
clone_size: -
d_call: TRBD1
j_call: TRBJ1-5
v_call: TRBV7-9

cdr3_aa: CASSAPGTTNSPLHF
cdr3_nt: TGTGCCAGCAGTGCCCCCGGGACAACAAATTCACCCCTCCACTTT
cdr3_length: 15
clone_size: -
d_call: -
j_call: TRBJ1-6
v_call: TRBV28

cdr3_aa: CATSRDRVPGELFF
cdr3_nt: TGTGCCACCAGCAGAGATCGGGTCCCCGGGGAGCTGTTTTTT
cdr3_length: 14
clone_size: -
d_call: -
j_call: TRBJ2-2
v_call: TRBV15

cdr3_aa: CASSYGTEETQYF
cdr3_nt: TGTGCCAGTAGTTACGGGACTGAAGAGACCCAGTACTTC
cdr3_length: 13
clone_size: -
d_call: -
j_call: TRBJ2-5
v_call: TRBV19

cdr3_aa: CASSGAGSGLAGETQYF
cdr3_nt: TGTGCCAGCAGCGGGGCGGGTTCGGGACTAGCGGGGGAGACCCAGTACTTC
cdr3_length: 17
clone_size: -
d_call: TRBD2
j_call: TRBJ2-5
v_call: TRBV9

cdr3_aa: CASSQGQQGDYGYTF
cdr3_nt: TGCGCCAGCAGCCAAGGTCAACAGGGAGACTATGGCTACACCTTC
cdr3_length: 15
clone_size: -
d_call: -
j_call: TRBJ1-2
v_call: TRBV4-3

cdr3_aa: CATYRGTPQHF
cdr3_nt: TGTGCCACTTACAGGGGAACGCCCCAGCATTTT
cdr3_length: 11
clone_size: -
d_call: TRBD1
j_call: TRBJ1-5
v_call: TRBV19

cdr3_aa: CASSHQTQRPQYF
cdr3_nt: TGTGCCAGTAGCCACCAAACTCAACGTCCGCAGTACTTC
cdr3_length: 13
clone_size: few
d_call: -
j_call: TRBJ2-7
v_call: TRBV19

cdr3_aa: CASRGGPPLHF
cdr3_nt: TGCGCCAGCAGGGGGGGTCCACCCCTCCACTTT
cdr3_length: 11
clone_size: few
d_call: -
j_call: TRBJ1-6
v_call: TRBV10-1

cdr3_aa: CASSLGQAGEKLFF
cdr3_nt: TGCGCCAGCAGCTTGGGGCAGGCGGGGGAAAAACTGTTTTTT
cdr3_length: 14
clone_size: few
d_call: -
j_call: TRBJ1-4
v_call: TRBV5-1

cdr3_aa: CASSLLAGGPMMETQYF
cdr3_nt: TGTGCCAGCAGCTTACTCGCGGGGGGGCCGATGATGGAGACCCAGTACTTC
cdr3_length: 17
clone_size: -
d_call: TRBD2
j_call: TRBJ2-5
v_call: TRBV5-8

cdr3_aa: CASSLLWDRANYGYTF
cdr3_nt: TGTGCCAGCAGCTTACTGTGGGACAGAGCTAACTATGGCTACACCTTC
cdr3_length: 16
clone_size: -
d_call: TRBD1
j_call: TRBJ1-2
v_call: TRBV7-9

cdr3_aa: CASSLPQGWGTEAFF
cdr3_nt: TGTGCCAGCAGCCTACCACAGGGATGGGGCACTGAAGCTTTCTTT
cdr3_length: 15
clone_size: -
d_call: -
j_call: TRBJ1-1
v_call: TRBV5-6

cdr3_aa: CASSHVGQGDPKLFF
cdr3_nt: TGCGCCAGCAGCCATGTTGGACAGGGCGATCCGAAACTGTTTTTT
cdr3_length: 15
clone_size: -
d_call: TRBD1
j_call: TRBJ1-4
v_call: TRBV4-3

cdr3_aa: CASSSGIRNTIYF
cdr3_nt: TGTGCCAGCAGTTCAGGGATTAGAAACACCATATATTTT
cdr3_length: 13
clone_size: -
d_call: -
j_call: TRBJ1-3
v_call: TRBV6-5

cdr3_aa: CASSPRGNTEAFF
cdr3_nt: TGTGCCAGCAGCCCGCGGGGGAACACTGAAGCTTTCTTT
cdr3_length: 13
clone_size: few
d_call: -
j_call: TRBJ1-1
v_call: TRBV7-6

cdr3_aa: CASSLLPGGVDGYTF
cdr3_nt: TGCGCCAGCAGCTTGTTACCAGGGGGCGTAGATGGCTACACCTTC
cdr3_length: 15
clone_size: -
d_call: TRBD1
j_call: TRBJ1-2
v_call: TRBV5-1

cdr3_aa: CASSQDFRGLRYGYPF
cdr3_nt: TGTGCCAGCAGCCAAGACTTTAGGGGGCTGAGGTATGGCTACCCCTTC
cdr3_length: 16
clone_size: once
d_call: TRBD1
j_call: TRBJ1-2
v_call: TRBV4-2

cdr3_aa: CASSCLEAGNACPETQYF
cdr3_nt: TGTGCCAGCAGTTGCTTAGAAGCGGGGAATGCCTGCCCAGAGACCCAGTACTTC
cdr3_length: 18
clone_size: few
d_call: TRBD2
j_call: TRBJ2-5
v_call: TRBV5-6

cdr3_aa: CASSLEGGHGSPLHF
cdr3_nt: TGTGCCAGCAGCTTGGAGGGGGGGCATGGTTCACCCCTCCACTTT
cdr3_length: 15
clone_size: -
d_call: -
j_call: TRBJ1-6
v_call: TRBV5-6

cdr3_aa: CASSETPGRETQYF
cdr3_nt: TGCGCCAGCAGTGAGACCCCGGGTCGGGAGACCCAGTACTTC
cdr3_length: 14
clone_size: -
d_call: -
j_call: TRBJ2-5
v_call: TRBV10-1

cdr3_aa: CASSLARQANTGELFF
cdr3_nt: TGCGCCAGCAGCTTGGCCAGGCAGGCGAACACCGGGGAGCTGTTTTTT
cdr3_length: 16
clone_size: -
d_call: -
j_call: TRBJ2-2
v_call: TRBV5-1

cdr3_aa: CASSLVGGGSNTEAFF
cdr3_nt: TGTGCCAGCAGCTTGGTGGGAGGTGGGAGTAACACTGAAGCTTTCTTT
cdr3_length: 16
clone_size: -
d_call: -
j_call: TRBJ1-1
v_call: TRBV5-4

cdr3_aa: CASCMVGANTEAFF
cdr3_nt: TGTGCCAGCTGCATGGTAGGGGCCAACACTGAAGCTTTCTTT
cdr3_length: 14
clone_size: -
d_call: -
j_call: TRBJ1-1
v_call: TRBV28

cdr3_aa: CRAEVTGQGNEKLFF
cdr3_nt: TGCCGCGCCGAAGTTACGGGACAGGGAAATGAAAAACTGTTTTTT
cdr3_length: 15
clone_size: -
d_call: TRBD1
j_call: TRBJ1-4
v_call: TRBV29-1

cdr3_aa: CASRLGQGAGGYTF
cdr3_nt: TGTGCCAGCAGGCTGGGACAGGGGGCGGGTGGCTACACCTTC
cdr3_length: 14
clone_size: -
d_call: TRBD1
j_call: TRBJ1-2
v_call: TRBV6-1

cdr3_aa: CASSSGRVRYEQYF
cdr3_nt: TGTGCCAGCTCATCAGGCAGGGTTCGGTACGAGCAGTACTTC
cdr3_length: 14
clone_size: -
d_call: -
j_call: TRBJ2-7
v_call: TRBV18

cdr3_aa: CASSLNMGLADTYTQYF
cdr3_nt: TGTGCCAGCAGCTTAAACATGGGACTAGCGGACACGTATACGCAGTATTTT
cdr3_length: 17
clone_size: -
d_call: TRBD2
j_call: TRBJ2-3
v_call: TRBV13

cdr3_aa: CASSESQGYYNEQFF
cdr3_nt: TGTGCCAGCAGTGAAAGTCAGGGGTACTACAATGAGCAGTTCTTC
cdr3_length: 15
clone_size: -
d_call: -
j_call: TRBJ2-1
v_call: TRBV2

cdr3_aa: CSVVEQNYGYTF
cdr3_nt: TGCAGCGTTGTTGAACAGAACTATGGCTACACCTTC
cdr3_length: 12
clone_size: once
d_call: -
j_call: TRBJ1-2
v_call: TRBV29-1

cdr3_aa: CASSPPPLAGARGIQYF
cdr3_nt: TGTGCCAGTAGTCCCCCCCCACTAGCTGGGGCGAGAGGCATTCAGTACTTC
cdr3_length: 17
clone_size: few
d_call: -
j_call: TRBJ2-4
v_call: TRBV19

cdr3_aa: CAWSVGRGEQYF
cdr3_nt: TGTGCCTGGAGTGTGGGAAGGGGCGAGCAGTACTTC
cdr3_length: 12
clone_size: few
d_call: -
j_call: TRBJ2-7
v_call: TRBV30